This T cell receptor beta chain was captured by sequencing in a study of blood T cell repertoires in COVID-19 (dated by TCRdb to 2019 to 2021). Describing the broader study: The collaborator samples originated in the United States, Italy and Spain and spanned the acute and convalescent phases of COVID-19. The material from the prospective study consisted of cDNA or gDNA derived from T cells, B-cell-depleted T cells, or PBMCs. The dataset comprised deeply sampled blood TCRbeta repertoires from subjects exposed to, actively infected with, or recovered from COVID-19. A freely available public database, intended as a resource for researchers studying the immune response to SARS-CoV-2, is where the repertoires were released. The samples were drawn from two sources: the first 160 participants of the ongoing ImmuneRACE study, and 1,254 subjects contributed by 6 global collaborators. Sample metadata almost always included a de-identified subject ID, COVID-19 status, age in years and sex. HLA class I and class II types, where available, came from metadata supplied by the sample provider rather than from assay-based typing. The research as a whole found: The amount of clinical and demographic metadata varied by source and participant and was provided uncurated.

Sequences SGHNT (CDR1) and YENEEA (CDR2) are obtained from the germline V gene. V and J are trimmed by 4 bases and 4 bases, and the gene matches miss 6 bases of the junction. The CDR3, from cysteine to phenylalanine, totals 14 residues. Just the 42-base CDR3 DNA is kept, in frame starting at base 1. This clone was observed once. No antigen is known for it. Base quality data are lacking; no much larger clone is found one base away. TCRbeta CDR3 regions were amplified from genomic DNA using the immunoSEQ Assay, a bias-controlled multiplex PCR. The authors processed their data as follows. Within the assay, amplification of reference gene primers was used to estimate how many nucleated cells each sample contained. To quantify the absolute abundance of each unique TCRbeta CDR3 rearrangement, sequence reads were collapsed and filtered. Productive Simpson clonality was computed per sample as the square root of Simpson's diversity index over productive rearrangements. Held by TCRdb, this immuneACCESS table contains in-frame sequences only and omits some clones. Under half of the omission traces to an unresolved V gene where checked; the cause of the rest is unknown. V and J calls and clone size are copied from that table; D and trimming were computed from the DNA. The sample includes 200,000 to 250,000 clones, with about 89% observed a single time. Under 7% of the sample goes to the ten largest clones.

Another Seattle source contributed samples from volunteer blood donors who had recovered from COVID-19. Each collaborating institution followed its own protocols to collect whole blood in K2EDTA tubes. For TCRbeta analysis, collaborators shipped samples in one of three forms: frozen whole blood, isolated PBMCs, or DNA extracted from either of those sample types. This TCR came from a man aged 60-69 years who had recovered from COVID-19. The receptor chain draws on TRBV11-3 and TRBJ2-5; TRBD1 lines up with 7 middle nucleotides. The sequenced sample consisted of peripheral blood. The bases are TGTGCCAGCAGCTCCTCTAGACAGGGAGAGACCCAGTACTTC. The resulting protein is CASSSSRQGETQYF.